Sequencing of this TCR beta chain was carried out in a study of T-cell reconstitution after alpha-beta-depleted transplantation in children. The CDR3 runs to 15 residues. The germline gives CDR1 MNHNS, CDR2 SASEGT. Between the trimmed V and J ends, which lost 5 bases and 3 bases, there was a span of 15 bases. This clonotype was seen many times. A library of TCRbeta sequences, prepared with unique molecular identifiers, was generated. Using its own MiXCR run on the PCR reads, TCRdb lists one record per CDR3 protein. The table shows fewer than 120,000 distinct CDR3 sequences, with approximately 10% occurring only once.

V gene TRBV6-1 combines with J gene TRBJ2-3; D is possibly TRBD1 or TRBD2 (5 bases each). The sequencing here drew on PBMCs from the stem cell graft donor, taken from the stem cell graft. This clonotype was obtained from a human donor who donated a stem cell graft to a child with acute lymphoblastic leukemia. The CDR3 DNA reads TGTGCCAGCAGTCTGCATGGGGGAAGAACAGATACGCAGTATTTT. It specifies CASSLHGGRTDTQYF.